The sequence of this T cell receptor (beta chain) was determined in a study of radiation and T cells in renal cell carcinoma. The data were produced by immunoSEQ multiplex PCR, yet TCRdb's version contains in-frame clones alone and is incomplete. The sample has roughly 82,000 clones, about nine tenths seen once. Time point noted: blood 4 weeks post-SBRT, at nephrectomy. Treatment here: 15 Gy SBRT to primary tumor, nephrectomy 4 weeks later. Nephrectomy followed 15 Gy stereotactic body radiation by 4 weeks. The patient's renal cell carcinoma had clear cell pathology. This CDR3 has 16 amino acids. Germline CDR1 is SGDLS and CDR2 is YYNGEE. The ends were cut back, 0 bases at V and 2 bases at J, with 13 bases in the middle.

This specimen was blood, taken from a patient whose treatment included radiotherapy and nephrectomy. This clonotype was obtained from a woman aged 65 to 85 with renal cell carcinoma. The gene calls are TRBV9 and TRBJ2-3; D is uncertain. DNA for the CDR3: TGTGCCAGCAGCGTAGATCCGGGCCCAATCACAGATACGCAGTATTTT. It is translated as CASSVDPGPITDTQYF.